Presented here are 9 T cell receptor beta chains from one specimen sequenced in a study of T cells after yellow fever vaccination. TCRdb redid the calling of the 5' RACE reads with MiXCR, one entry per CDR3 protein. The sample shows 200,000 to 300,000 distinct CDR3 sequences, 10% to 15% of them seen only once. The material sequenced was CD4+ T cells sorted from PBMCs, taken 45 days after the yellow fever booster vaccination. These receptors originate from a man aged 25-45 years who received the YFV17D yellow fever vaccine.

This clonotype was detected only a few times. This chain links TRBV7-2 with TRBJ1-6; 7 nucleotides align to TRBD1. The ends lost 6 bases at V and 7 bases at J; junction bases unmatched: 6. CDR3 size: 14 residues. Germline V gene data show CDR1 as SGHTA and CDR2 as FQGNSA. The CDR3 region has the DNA TGTGCCAGCAGTTTCCGACAGGGCAATTCACCCCTCCACTTT. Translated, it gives CASSFRQGNSPLHF.

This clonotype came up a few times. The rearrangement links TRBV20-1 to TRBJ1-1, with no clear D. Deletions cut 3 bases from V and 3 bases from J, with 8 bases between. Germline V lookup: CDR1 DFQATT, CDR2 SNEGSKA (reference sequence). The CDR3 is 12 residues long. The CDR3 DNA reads TGCAGTGCTAGTAGGCTAGACACTGAAGCTTTCTTT. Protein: CSASRLDTEAFF.

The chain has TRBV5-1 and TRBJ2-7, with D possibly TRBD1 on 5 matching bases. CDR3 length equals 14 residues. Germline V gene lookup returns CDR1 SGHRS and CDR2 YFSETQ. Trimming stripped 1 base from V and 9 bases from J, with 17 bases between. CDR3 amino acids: CASSLNLFQGGQYF. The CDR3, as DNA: TGCGCCAGCAGCTTGAATCTGTTCCAGGGCGGGCAGTACTTC.

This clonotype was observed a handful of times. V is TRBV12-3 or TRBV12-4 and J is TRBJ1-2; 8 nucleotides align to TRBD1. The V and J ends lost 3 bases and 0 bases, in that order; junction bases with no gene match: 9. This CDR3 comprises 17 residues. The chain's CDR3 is CASSFAAGTGSNYGYTF. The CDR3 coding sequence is TGTGCCAGCAGTTTTGCAGCCGGGACAGGATCTAACTATGGCTACACCTTC.

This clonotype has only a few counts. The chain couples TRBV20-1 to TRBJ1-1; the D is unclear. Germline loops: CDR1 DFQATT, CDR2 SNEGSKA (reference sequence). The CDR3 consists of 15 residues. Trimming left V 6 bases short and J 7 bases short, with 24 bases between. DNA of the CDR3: TGCAGTGCCCCCGTCCGCGGGCCACTCGTGGGTGAAGCTTTCTTT. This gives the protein CSAPVRGPLVGEAFF.

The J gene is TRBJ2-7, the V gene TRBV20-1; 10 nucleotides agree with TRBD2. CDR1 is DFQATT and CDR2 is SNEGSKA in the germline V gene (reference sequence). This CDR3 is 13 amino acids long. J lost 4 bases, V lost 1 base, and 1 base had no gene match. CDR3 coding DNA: TGCAGTGCTAGAGTAGCGGGAGGATACGAGCAGTACTTC. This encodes CSARVAGGYEQYF.

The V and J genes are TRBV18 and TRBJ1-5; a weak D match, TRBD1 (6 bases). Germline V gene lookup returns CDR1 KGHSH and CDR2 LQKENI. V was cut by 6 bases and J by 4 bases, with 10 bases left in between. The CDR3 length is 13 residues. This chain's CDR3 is CASSRGGNQPQHF. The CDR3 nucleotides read TGTGCCAGCTCCCGAGGGGGGAATCAGCCCCAGCATTTT. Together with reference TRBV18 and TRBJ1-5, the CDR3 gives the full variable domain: NAGVMQNPRHLVRRRGQEARLRCSPMKGHSHVYWYRQLPEEGLKFMVYLQKENIIDESGMPKERFSAEFPKEGPSILRIQQVVRGDSAAYFCASSRGGNQPQHFGDGTRLSIL.

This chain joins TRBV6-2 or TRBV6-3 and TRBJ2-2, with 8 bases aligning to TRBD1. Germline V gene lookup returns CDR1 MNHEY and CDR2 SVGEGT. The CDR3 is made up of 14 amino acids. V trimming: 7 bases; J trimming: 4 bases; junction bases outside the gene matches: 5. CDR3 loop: CASKMTGATGELFF. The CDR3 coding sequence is TGTGCCAGCAAAATGACAGGGGCCACCGGGGAGCTGTTTTTT.

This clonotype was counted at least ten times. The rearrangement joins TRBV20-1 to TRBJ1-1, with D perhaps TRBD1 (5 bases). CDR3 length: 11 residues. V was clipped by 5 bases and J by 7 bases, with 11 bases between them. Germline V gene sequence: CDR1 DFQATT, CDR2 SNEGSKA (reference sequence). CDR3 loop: CSALRQFEAFF. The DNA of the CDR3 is TGCAGTGCTCTCAGACAGTTTGAAGCTTTCTTT.